This T cell receptor (beta chain) was identified during a study of monozygotic twins with cystic fibrosis. Study-wide findings and caveats: Unrelated CF individuals shared fewer identical clonotypes than monozygotic CF twins. J usage was most co-twin-similar in 8 of 16 pairs, V in 13. Median Simpson clonality of approximately 0.0091 suggested naive T cells predominated.

Concerning this clone: Its antigen remains unidentified.

Profiling relied on immunoSEQ multiplex PCR, and the TCRdb table lists in-frame clones only, not all of them. The sample lists around 36,000 clones, approximately 67% seen once, with under 0.9% in the top ten. The germline V gene encodes CDR1 SGHTA and CDR2 FQGNSA. Trimming stripped 5 bases from V and 10 bases from J, with 15 bases between. CDR3 size: 13 residues. The V and J genes are TRBV7-2 and TRBJ2-1; D might be TRBD2 (6 bases). The receptor was isolated from a girl aged 10 to 17 with cystic fibrosis. Material for sequencing was blood. The CDR3 bases are TGTGCCAGCAGCCTGGAGCCAGGAGGGGAGCAGTTCTTC. It is translated as CASSLEPGGEQFF.